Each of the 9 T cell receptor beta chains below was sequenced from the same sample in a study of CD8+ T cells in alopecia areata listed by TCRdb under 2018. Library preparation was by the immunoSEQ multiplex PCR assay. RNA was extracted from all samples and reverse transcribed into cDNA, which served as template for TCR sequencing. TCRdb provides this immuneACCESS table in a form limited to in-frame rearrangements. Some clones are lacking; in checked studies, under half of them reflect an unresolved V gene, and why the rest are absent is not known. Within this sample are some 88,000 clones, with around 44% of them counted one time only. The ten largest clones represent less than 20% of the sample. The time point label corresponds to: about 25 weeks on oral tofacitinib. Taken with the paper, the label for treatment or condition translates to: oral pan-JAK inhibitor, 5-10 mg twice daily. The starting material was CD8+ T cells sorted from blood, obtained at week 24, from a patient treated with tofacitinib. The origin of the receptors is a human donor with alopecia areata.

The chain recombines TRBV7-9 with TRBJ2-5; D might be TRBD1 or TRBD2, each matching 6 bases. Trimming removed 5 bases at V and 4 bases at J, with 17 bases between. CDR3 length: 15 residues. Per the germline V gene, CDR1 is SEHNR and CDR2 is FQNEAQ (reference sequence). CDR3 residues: CASSRPRGERETQYF. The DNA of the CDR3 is TGTGCCAGCAGCCGTCCGAGGGGGGAGCGAGAGACCCAGTACTTC.

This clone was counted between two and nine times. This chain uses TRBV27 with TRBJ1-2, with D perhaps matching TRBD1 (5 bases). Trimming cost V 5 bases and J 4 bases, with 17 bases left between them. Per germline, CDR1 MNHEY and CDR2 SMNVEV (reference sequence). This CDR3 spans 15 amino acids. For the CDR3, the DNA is TGTGCCAGCAGTCTACGCGAAGACAGTATCTATGGCTACACCTTC. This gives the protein CASSLREDSIYGYTF.

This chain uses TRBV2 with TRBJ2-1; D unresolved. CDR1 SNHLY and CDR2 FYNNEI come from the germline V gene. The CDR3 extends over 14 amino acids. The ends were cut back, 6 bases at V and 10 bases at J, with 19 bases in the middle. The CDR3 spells CASSDIRLTREQFF. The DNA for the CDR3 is TGTGCCAGCAGCGATATTAGACTTACGAGGGAGCAGTTCTTC.

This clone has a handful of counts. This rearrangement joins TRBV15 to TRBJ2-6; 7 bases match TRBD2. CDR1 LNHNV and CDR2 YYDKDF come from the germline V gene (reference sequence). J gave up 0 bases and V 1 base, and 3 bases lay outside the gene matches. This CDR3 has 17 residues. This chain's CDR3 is CATSRGGGSSGANVLTF. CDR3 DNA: TGTGCCACCAGCAGAGGAGGCGGGAGCTCTGGGGCCAACGTCCTGACTTTC. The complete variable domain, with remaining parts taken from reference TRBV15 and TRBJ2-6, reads DAMVIQNPRYQVTQFGKPVTLSCSQTLNHNVMYWYQQKSSQAPKLLFHYYDKDFNNEADTPDNFQSRRPNTSFCFLDIRSPGLGDTAMYLCATSRGGGSSGANVLTFGAGSRLTVL.

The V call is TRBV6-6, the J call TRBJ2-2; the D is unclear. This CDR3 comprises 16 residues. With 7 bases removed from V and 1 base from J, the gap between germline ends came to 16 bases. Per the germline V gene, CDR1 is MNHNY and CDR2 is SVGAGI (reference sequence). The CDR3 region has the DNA TGTGCCAGCACCCACTCTACTACGATGAACACCGGGGAGCTGTTTTTT. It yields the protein CASTHSTTMNTGELFF.

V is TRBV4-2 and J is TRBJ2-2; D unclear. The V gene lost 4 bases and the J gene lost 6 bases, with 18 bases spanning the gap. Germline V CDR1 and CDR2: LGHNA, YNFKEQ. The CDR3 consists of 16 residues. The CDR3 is CASSPQVGVVPGELFF. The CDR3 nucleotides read TGTGCCAGCAGCCCTCAGGTGGGCGTGGTGCCCGGGGAGCTGTTTTTT.

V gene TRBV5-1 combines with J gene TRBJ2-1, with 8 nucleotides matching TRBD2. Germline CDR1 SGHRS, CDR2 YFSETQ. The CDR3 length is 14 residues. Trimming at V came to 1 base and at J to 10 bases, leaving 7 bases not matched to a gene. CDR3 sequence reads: CASSLPGLDMEQFF. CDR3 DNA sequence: TGCGCCAGCAGCTTGCCGGGACTAGATATGGAGCAGTTCTTC.

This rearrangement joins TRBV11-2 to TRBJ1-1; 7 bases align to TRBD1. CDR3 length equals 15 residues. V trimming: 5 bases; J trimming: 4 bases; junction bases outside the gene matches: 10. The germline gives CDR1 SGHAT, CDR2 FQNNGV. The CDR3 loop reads CASSAVAGGVTEAFF. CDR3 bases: TGTGCCAGCAGCGCAGTGGCAGGGGGAGTCACTGAAGCTTTCTTT.

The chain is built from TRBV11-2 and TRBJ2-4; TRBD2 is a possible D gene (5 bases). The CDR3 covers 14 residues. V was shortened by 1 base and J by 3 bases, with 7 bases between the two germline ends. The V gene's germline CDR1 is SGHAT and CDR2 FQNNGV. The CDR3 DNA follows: TGTGCCAGCAGCTTAGGACGGGGCAAAAACATTCAGTACTTC. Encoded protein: CASSLGRGKNIQYF. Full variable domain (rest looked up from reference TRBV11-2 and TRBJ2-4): EAGVAQSPRYKIIEKRQSVAFWCNPISGHATLYWYQQILGQGPKLLIQFQNNGVVDDSQLPKDRFSAERLKGVDSTLKIQPAKLEDSAVYLCASSLGRGKNIQYFGAGTRLSVL.